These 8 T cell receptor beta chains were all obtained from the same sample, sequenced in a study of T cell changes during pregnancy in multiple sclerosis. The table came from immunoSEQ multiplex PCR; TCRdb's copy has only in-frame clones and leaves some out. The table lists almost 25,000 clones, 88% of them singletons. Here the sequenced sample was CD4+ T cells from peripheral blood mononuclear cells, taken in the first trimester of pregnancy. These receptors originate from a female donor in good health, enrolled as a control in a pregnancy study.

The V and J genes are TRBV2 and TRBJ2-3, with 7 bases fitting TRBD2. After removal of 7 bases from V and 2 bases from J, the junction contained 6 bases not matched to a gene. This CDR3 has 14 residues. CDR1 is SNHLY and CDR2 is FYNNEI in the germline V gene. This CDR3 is CASIRLAITDTQYF. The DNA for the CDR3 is TGTGCCAGCATAAGACTAGCTATCACAGATACGCAGTATTTT.

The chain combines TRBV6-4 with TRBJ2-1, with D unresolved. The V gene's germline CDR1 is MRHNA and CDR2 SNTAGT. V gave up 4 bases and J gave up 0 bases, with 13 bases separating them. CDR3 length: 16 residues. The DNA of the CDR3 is TGTGCCAGCAGTGGGAGCGCTAGGAGCTCCTACAATGAGCAGTTCTTC. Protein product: CASSGSARSSYNEQFF.

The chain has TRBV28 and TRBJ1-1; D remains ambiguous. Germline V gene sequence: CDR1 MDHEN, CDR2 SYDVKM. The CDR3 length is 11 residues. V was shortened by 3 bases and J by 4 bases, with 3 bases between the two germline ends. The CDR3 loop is CASSFITEAFF. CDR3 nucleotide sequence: TGTGCCAGCAGTTTTATCACTGAAGCTTTCTTT.

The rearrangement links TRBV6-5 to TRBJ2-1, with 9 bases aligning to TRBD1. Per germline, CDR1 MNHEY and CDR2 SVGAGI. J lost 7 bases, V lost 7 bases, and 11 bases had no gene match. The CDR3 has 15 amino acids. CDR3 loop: CASTSVGTGLNEQFF. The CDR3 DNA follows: TGTGCCAGCACCTCCGTAGGGACAGGGCTTAATGAGCAGTTCTTC.

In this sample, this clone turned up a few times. CDR3 protein: CATNGGDSNQPQHF. The CDR3 DNA reads as TGTGCCACCAACGGGGGGGACAGCAATCAGCCCCAGCATTTT. The chain joins TRBV7-9 to TRBJ1-5; a possible D gene is TRBD1 (5 bases). The CDR3 is 14 amino acids. V shed 10 bases and J shed 1 base, with 14 bases lying between them. Germline V CDR1 and CDR2: SEHNR, FQNEAQ (reference sequence).

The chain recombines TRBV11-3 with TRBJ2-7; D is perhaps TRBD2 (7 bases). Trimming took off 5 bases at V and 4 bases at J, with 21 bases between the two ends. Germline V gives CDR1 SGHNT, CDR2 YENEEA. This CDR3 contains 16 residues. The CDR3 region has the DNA TGTGCCAGCAGCATACCGGGACACCGGGAGGAGTACGAGCAGTACTTC. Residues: CASSIPGHREEYEQYF.

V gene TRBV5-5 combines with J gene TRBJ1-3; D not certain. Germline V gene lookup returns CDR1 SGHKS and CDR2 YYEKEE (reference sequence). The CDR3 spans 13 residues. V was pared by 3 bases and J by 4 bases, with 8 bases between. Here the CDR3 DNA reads TGTGCCAGCAGCTCGGTTTCGGGAAACACCATATATTTT. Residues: CASSSVSGNTIYF.

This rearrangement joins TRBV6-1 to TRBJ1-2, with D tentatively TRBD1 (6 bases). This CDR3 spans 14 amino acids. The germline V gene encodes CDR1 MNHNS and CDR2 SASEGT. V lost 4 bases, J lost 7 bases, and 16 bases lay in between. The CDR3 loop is CASSARGALGGYTF. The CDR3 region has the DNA TGTGCCAGCAGTGCCCGGGGGGCCCTCGGTGGCTACACCTTC.